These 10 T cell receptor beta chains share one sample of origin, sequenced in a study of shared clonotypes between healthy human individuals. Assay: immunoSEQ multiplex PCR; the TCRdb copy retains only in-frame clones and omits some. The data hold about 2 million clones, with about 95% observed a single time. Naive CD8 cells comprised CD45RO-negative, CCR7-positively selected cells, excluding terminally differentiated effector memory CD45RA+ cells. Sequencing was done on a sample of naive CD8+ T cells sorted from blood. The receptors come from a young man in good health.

In DNA, the CDR3 is TGTGCCACCAGCATAGAAGGGGGGCTGATGTACGAGCAGTACTTC. This gives the protein CATSIEGGLMYEQYF. The rearrangement uses TRBV15 and TRBJ2-7; D may be TRBD1 or TRBD2 (6 bases each). This CDR3 has 15 amino acids. Germline V CDR1 and CDR2: LNHNV, YYDKDF (reference sequence). Trimming took off 4 bases at V and 4 bases at J, with 17 bases between the two ends.

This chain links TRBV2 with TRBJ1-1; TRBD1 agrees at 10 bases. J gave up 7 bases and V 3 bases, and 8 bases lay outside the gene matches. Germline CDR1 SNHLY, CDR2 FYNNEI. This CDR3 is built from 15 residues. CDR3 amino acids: CASSDPGQGNFEAFF. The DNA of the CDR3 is TGTGCCAGCAGTGATCCGGGACAGGGGAACTTTGAAGCTTTCTTT. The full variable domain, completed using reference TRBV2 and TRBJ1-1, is EPEVTQTPSHQVTQMGQEVILRCVPISNHLYFYWYRQILGQKVEFLVSFYNNEISEKSEIFDDQFSVERPDGSNFTLKIRSTKLEDSAMYFCASSDPGQGNFEAFFGQGTRLTVV.

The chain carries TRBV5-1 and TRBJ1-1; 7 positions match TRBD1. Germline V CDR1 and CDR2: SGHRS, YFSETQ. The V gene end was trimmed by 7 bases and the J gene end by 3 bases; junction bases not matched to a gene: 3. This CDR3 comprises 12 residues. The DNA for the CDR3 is TGCGCCAGCGGTCAGGGGGACACTGAAGCTTTCTTT. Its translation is CASGQGDTEAFF.

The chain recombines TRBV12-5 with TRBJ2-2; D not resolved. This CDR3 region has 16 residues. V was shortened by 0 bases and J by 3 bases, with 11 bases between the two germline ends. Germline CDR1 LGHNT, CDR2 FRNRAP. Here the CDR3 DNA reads TGTGCTAGTGGTTTGGTTTTGGCAGGCTACACCGGGGAGCTGTTTTTT. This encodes CASGLVLAGYTGELFF. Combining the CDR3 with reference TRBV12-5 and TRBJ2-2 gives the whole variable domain DARVTQTPRHKVTEMGQEVTMRCQPILGHNTVFWYRQTMMQGLELLAYFRNRAPLDDSGMPKDRFSAEMPDATLATLKIQPSEPRDSAVYFCASGLVLAGYTGELFFGEGSRLTVL.

CDR3 sequence reads: CASNDPGGRDDGYTF. CDR3 nucleotides: TGTGCCAGTAATGACCCCGGAGGCAGGGACGATGGCTACACCTTC. The chain combines TRBV19 with TRBJ1-2, with a weak D call TRBD1 (5 bases). V was shortened by 7 bases and J by 6 bases, with 21 bases between the two germline ends. Germline V CDR1 and CDR2: LNHDA, SQIVND (reference sequence). The CDR3 is 15 amino acids. Supplemented by reference TRBV19 and TRBJ1-2, the full variable domain reads DGGITQSPKYLFRKEGQNVTLSCEQNLNHDAMYWYRQDPGQGLRLIYYSQIVNDFQKGDIAEGYSVSREKKESFPLTVTSAQKNPTAFYLCASNDPGGRDDGYTFGSGTRLTVV.

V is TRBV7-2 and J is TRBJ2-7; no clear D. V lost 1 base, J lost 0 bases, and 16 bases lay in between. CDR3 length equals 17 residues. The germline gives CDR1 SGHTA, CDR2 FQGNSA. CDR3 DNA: TGTGCCAGCAGCTTAGAGTTACGGACGGAAAGCTCCTACGAGCAGTACTTC. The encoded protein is CASSLELRTESSYEQYF.

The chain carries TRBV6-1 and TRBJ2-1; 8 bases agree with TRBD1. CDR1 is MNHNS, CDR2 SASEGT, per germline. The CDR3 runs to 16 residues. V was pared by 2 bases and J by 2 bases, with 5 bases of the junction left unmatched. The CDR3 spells CASSELRTGTYNEQFF. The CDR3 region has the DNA TGTGCCAGCAGTGAATTGAGGACAGGGACCTACAATGAGCAGTTCTTC.

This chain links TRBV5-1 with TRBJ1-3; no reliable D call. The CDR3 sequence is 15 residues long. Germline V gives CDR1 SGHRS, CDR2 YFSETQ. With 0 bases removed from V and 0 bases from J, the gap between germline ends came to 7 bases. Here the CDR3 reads CASSLAGDSGNTIYF. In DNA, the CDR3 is TGCGCCAGCAGCTTGGCTGGGGACTCTGGAAACACCATATATTTT. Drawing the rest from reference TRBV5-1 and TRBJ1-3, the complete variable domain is KAGVTQTPRYLIKTRGQQVTLSCSPISGHRSVSWYQQTPGQGLQFLFEYFSETQRNKGNFPGRFSGRQFSNSRSEMNVSTLELGDSALYLCASSLAGDSGNTIYFGEGSWLTVV.

This CDR3 reads CASTSPRALFEQYF. In DNA, the CDR3 is TGTGCCAGCACCTCCCCCCGGGCCCTTTTCGAGCAGTACTTC. This chain joins TRBV5-8 and TRBJ2-7; D unresolved. From germline, CDR1 is SGHTS and CDR2 YDEGEE. Trimming cost V 6 bases and J 6 bases, with 19 bases left between them. The CDR3 is 14 residues long.

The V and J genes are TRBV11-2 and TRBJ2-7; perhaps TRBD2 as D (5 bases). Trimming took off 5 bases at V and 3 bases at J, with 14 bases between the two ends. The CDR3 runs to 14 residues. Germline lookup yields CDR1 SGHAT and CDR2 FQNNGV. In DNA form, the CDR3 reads TGTGCCAGCAGCCGACTGGCCGGGGACTACGAGCAGTACTTC. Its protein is CASSRLAGDYEQYF.